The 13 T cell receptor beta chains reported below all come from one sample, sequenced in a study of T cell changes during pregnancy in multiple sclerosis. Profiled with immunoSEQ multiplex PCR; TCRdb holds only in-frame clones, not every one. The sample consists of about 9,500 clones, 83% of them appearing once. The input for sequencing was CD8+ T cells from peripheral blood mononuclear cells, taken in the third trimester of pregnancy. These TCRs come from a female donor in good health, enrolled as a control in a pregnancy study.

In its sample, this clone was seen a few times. The CDR3 reads CASSRGTEAFF. CDR3 nucleotide sequence: TGCGCCAGCAGTAGGGGAACTGAAGCTTTCTTT. The chain uses TRBV10-2 and TRBJ1-1; D is possibly TRBD1 (5 bases). This CDR3 has 11 amino acids. Germline CDR1 and CDR2: WSHSY and SAAADI. Trimming took 5 bases from V and 5 from J, leaving 6 bases between them.

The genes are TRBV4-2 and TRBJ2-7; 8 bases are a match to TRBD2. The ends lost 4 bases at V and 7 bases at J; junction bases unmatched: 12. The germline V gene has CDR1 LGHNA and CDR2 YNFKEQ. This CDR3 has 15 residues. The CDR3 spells CASSLSPGGPGEQYF. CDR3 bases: TGTGCCAGCAGCCTGTCCCCGGGAGGGCCGGGGGAGCAGTACTTC.

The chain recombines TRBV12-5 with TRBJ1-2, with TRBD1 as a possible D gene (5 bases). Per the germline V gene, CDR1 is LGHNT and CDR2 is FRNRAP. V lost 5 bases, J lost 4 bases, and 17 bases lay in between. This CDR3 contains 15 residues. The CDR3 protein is CASGDEGQGLYGYTF. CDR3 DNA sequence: TGTGCTAGTGGTGATGAGGGGCAGGGACTCTATGGCTACACCTTC.

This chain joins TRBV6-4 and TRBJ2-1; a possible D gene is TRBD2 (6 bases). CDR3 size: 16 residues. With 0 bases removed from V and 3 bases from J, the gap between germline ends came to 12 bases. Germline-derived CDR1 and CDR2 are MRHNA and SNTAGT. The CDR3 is CASSDSAGGDYNEQFF. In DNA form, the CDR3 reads TGTGCCAGCAGTGACTCTGCAGGAGGGGACTACAATGAGCAGTTCTTC.

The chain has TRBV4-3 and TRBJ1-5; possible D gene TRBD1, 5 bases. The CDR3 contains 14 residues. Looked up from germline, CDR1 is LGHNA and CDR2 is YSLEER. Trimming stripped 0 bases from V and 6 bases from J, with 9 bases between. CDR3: CASSQEEGRQPQHF. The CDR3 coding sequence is TGCGCCAGCAGCCAAGAGGAGGGGCGTCAGCCCCAGCATTTT.

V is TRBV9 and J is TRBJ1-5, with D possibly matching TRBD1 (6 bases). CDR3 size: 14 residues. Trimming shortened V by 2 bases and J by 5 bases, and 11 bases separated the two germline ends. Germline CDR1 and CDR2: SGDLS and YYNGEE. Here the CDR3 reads CASSVLGGHQPQHF. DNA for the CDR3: TGTGCCAGCAGCGTTCTTGGGGGCCATCAGCCCCAGCATTTT.

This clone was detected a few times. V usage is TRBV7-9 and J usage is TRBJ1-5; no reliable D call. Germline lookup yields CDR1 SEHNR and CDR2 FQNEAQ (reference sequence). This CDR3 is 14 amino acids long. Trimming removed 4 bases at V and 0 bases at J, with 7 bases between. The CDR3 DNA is TGTGCCAGCAGCTCTGCGGCTAGCAATCAGCCCCAGCATTTT. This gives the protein CASSSAASNQPQHF.

DNA for the CDR3: TGCGCCAGCAGCTTGGCTCGCGGGGTCTACAATGAGCAGTTCTTC. Protein: CASSLARGVYNEQFF. The chain employs TRBV5-1 and TRBJ2-1, with D perhaps TRBD2 (6 bases). The germline CDR1 and CDR2 sequences are SGHRS and YFSETQ. The CDR3 spans 15 residues. The V gene lost 0 bases and the J gene lost 3 bases, with 10 bases spanning the gap.

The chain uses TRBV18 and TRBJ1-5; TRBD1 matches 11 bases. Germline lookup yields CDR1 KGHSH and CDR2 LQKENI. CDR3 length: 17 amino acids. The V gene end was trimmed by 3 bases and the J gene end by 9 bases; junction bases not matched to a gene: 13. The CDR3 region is CASSPDWGQGGGWPQHF. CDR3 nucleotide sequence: TGTGCCAGCTCACCGGATTGGGGACAGGGGGGTGGATGGCCCCAGCATTTT.

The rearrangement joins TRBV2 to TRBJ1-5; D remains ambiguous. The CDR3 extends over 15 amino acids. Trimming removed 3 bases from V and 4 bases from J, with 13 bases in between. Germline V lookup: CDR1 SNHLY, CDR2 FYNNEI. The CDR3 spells CASSELRGSNQPQHF. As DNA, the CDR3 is TGTGCCAGCAGTGAGTTGAGAGGGAGTAATCAGCCCCAGCATTTT.

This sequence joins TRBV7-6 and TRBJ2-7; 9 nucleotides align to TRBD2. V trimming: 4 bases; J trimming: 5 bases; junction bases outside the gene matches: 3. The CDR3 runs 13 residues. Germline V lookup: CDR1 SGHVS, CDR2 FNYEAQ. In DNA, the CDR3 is TGTGCCAGCAGCTCCGGGACTAGCAACGAGCAGTACTTC. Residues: CASSSGTSNEQYF.

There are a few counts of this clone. CDR3 in DNA: TGTGCCAGCAGTTTCAAGCGCGTATACAATGAGCAGTTCTTC. Translated, it gives CASSFKRVYNEQFF. This chain uses TRBV27 with TRBJ2-1, with no clear D. Trimming took 3 bases from V and 4 from J, leaving 10 bases between them. In germline, CDR1 is MNHEY, CDR2 SMNVEV (reference sequence). The CDR3 consists of 14 residues.

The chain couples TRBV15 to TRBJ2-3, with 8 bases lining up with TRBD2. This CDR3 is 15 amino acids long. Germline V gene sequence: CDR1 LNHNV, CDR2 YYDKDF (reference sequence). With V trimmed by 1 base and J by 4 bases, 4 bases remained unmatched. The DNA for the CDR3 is TGTGCCACCAGCAGAGGGCGGGGGGCCTCAGATACGCAGTATTTT. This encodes CATSRGRGASDTQYF.